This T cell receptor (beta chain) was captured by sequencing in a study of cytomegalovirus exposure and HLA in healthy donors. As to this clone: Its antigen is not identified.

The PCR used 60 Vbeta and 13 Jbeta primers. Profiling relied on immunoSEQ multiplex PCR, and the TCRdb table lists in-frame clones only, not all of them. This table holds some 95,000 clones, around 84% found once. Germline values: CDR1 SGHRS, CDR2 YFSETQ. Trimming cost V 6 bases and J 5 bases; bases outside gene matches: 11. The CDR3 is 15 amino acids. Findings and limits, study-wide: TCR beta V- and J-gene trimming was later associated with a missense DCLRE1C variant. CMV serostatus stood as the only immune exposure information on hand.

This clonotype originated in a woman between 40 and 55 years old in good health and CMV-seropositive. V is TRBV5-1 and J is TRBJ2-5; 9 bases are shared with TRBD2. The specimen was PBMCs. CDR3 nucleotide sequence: TGCGCCAGCACCACAACAGCGGGAGGAGGGGAGACCCAGTACTTC. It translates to CASTTTAGGGETQYF.